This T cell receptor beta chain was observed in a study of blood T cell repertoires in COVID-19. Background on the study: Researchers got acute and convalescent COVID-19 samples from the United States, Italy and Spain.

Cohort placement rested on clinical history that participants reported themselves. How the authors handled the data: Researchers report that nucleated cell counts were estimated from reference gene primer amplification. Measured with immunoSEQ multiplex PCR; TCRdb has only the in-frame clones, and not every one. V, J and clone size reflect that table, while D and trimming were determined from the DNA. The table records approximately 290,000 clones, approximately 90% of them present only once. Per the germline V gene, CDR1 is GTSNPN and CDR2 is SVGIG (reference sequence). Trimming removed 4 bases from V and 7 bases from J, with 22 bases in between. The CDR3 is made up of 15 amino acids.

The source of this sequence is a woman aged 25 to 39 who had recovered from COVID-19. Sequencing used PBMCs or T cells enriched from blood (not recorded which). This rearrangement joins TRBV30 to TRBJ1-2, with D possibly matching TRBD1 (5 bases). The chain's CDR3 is CAWNPLGAGRGGYTF. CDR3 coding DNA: TGTGCCTGGAATCCCTTAGGGGCAGGTCGAGGTGGCTACACCTTC.